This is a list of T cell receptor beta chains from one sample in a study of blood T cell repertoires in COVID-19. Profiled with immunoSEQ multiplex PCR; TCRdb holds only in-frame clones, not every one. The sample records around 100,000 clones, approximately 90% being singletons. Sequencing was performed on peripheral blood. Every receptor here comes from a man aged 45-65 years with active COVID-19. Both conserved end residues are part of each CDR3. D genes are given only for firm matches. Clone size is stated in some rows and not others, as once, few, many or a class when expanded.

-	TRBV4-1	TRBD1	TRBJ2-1	TGCGCCAGCAGCCAGGTACAGGGGTTGAATGAGCAGTTCTTC	CASSQVQGLNEQFF
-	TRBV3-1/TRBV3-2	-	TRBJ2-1	TGTGCCAGCAGCCGGGACACCAACAATGAGCAGTTCTTC	CASSRDTNNEQFF
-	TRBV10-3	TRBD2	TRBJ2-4	TGTGCCATCAGTACCGGGACTAGCGGGGGTCTAGCCAAAAACATTCAGTACTTC	CAISTGTSGGLAKNIQYF
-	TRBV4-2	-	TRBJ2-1	TGTGCCAGCAGCCAACCAGGGGCCCATCTTTATGAGCAGTTCTTC	CASSQPGAHLYEQFF
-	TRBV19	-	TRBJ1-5	TGTGCCAGTAGTATAGTGGGCCAAAGCAATCAGCCCCAGCATTTT	CASSIVGQSNQPQHF
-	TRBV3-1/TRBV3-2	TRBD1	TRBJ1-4	TGTGCCAGCAGCACACGGACAGGCCGGAGTGAAAAACTGTTTTTT	CASSTRTGRSEKLFF
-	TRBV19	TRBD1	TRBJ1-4	TGTGCCAGTAGTCCAAACGACAGGGGCCAGAATGAAAAACTGTTTTTT	CASSPNDRGQNEKLFF
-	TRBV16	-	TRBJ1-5	TGTGCCAGCAGCCAACGTAAAGGGGGTGGAGATCAGCCCCAGCATTTT	CASSQRKGGGDQPQHF
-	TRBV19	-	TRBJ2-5	TGTGCCAGTAGTAGAGGAGCAGGCGGCGGGGAGACCCAGTACTTC	CASSRGAGGGETQYF
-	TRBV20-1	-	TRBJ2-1	TGCAGTGCTACAAATTACAATGAGCAGTTCTTC	CSATNYNEQFF
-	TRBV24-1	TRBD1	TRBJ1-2	TGTGCCACCCAAGGGACAGGCGCTAACTATGGCTACACCTTC	CATQGTGANYGYTF
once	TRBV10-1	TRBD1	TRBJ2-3	TGCGCCAACCAACGACAGGGGGTCACAGATACGCAGTATTTT	CANQRQGVTDTQYF
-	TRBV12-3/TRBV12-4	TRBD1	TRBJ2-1	TGTGCCACCCCGGGACAGGGGGACAATGAGCAGTTCTTC	CATPGQGDNEQFF
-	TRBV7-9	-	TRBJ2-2	TGTGCCAGCAGTTCCGAGGGGAACACCGGGGAGCTGTTTTTT	CASSSEGNTGELFF
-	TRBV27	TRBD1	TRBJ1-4	TGTGCCAGCAGTGTATTCTACAGGGGGCCTGATGAAAAACTGTTTTTT	CASSVFYRGPDEKLFF
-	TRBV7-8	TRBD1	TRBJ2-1	TGTGCCAGCAGTGCTACGACAGGGCGGAGCATCTACAATGAGCAGTTCTTC	CASSATTGRSIYNEQFF
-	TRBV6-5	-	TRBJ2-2	TGTGCCAGCAGTAAACAGGGGAACACCGGGGAGCTGTTTTTT	CASSKQGNTGELFF
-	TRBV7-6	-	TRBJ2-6	TGTGCCAGCAGCTTAGAATTGGGCAGGGGAAGGTCTGGGGCCAACGTCCTGACTTTC	CASSLELGRGRSGANVLTF
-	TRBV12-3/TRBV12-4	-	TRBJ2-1	TGTGCCAGCATTACGGACAGAAACAATGAGCAGTTCTTC	CASITDRNNEQFF
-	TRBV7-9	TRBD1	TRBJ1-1	TGTGCCAGCAGCTTGGGACAGAGGACTGAAGCTTTCTTT	CASSLGQRTEAFF
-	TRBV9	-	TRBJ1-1	TGTGCCAGCAGCGCTGGTGCGGGCATGAACACTGAAGCTTTCTTT	CASSAGAGMNTEAFF
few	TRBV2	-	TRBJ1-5	TGTGCCAGCAGGGCCGGGTTTAGCAATCAGCCCCAGCATTTT	CASRAGFSNQPQHF
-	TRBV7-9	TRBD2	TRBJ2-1	TGTGCCAGCAGCTCAAGCGGGGGGGTCTACAATGAGCAGTTCTTC	CASSSSGGVYNEQFF
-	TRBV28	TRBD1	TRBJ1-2	TGTGCCAGCACTATAGACAGGGTACAGGGCTACACCTTC	CASTIDRVQGYTF
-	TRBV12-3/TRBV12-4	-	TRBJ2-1	TGTGCCAGCGGATCAGCGTACAATGAGCAGTTCTTC	CASGSAYNEQFF
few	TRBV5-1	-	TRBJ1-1	TGCGCCAGCAGCTTGTACAGCGGGCGGACTGAAGCTTTCTTT	CASSLYSGRTEAFF
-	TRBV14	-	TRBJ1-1	TGTGCCAGCAGCCAGGGTAACGACAGGAGGGCTTTCTTT	CASSQGNDRRAFF
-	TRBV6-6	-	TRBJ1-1	TGTGCCAGCAAGGTTGGGGGGACTGAAGCTTTCTTT	CASKVGGTEAFF
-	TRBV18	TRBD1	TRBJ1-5	TGTGCCAGCTCACCCGGACAGGGGGAGGGTCAGCCCCAGCATTTT	CASSPGQGEGQPQHF
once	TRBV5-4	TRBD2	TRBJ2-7	TGTGCCAGCAGCCGCCTAGCGGGCCAGTCGAACGAGCAGTACTTC	CASSRLAGQSNEQYF
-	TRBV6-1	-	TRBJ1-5	TGTGCCAGCAGTGAGTCAGGGCGGGGTCAGCCCCAGCATTTT	CASSESGRGQPQHF
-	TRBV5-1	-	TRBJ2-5	TGCGCCAGCAGCCCAACGGCGGGGCCACAAGAGACCCAGTACTTC	CASSPTAGPQETQYF
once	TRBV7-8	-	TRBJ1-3	TGTGCCAGCAGCCGAAGGGGGGGGTCCACCATATATTTT	CASSRRGGSTIYF
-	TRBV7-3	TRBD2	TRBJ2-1	TGTGCCAGCAGCTTAACGGATCTAGCGGGGGCTAATGAGCAGTTCTTC	CASSLTDLAGANEQFF
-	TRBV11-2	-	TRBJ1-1	TGTGCCAGCAGCTTAGTATCGGGGAGGACTGAAGCTTTCTTT	CASSLVSGRTEAFF
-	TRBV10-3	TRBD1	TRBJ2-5	TGTGCCATCAGTGGGGACAGCAAAGAGACCCAGTACTTC	CAISGDSKETQYF
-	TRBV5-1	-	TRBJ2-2	TGCGCCAGCAGCTTACAGGGGACTCAGAACACCGGGGAGCTGTTTTTT	CASSLQGTQNTGELFF
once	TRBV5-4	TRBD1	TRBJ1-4	TGTGCCAGCAGCTTGGGACAGGGCGGAAATGAAAAACTGTTTTTT	CASSLGQGGNEKLFF
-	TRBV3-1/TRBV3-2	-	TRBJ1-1	TGTGCCAGCAGCCTGATTGAGGGGAACACTGAAGCTTTCTTT	CASSLIEGNTEAFF
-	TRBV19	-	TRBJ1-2	TGTGCCAGTAGTATTCAGACAGGATTATCCTATGGCTACACCTTC	CASSIQTGLSYGYTF
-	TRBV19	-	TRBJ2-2	TGTGCCAGTAATTCTCAAGGGGGCACCGGGGAGCTGTTTTTT	CASNSQGGTGELFF
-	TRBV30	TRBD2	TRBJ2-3	TGTGCCTGGAGATCAGCGGGAGGGCCATCGACAGATACGCAGTATTTT	CAWRSAGGPSTDTQYF
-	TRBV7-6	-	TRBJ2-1	TGTGCCAGCAGCTTAGTGTCCTCGGGAACCTACAATGAGCAGTTCTTC	CASSLVSSGTYNEQFF
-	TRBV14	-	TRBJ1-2	TGTGCCAGCAGACCTACAGGGATGCGGGGGAGCTACACCTTC	CASRPTGMRGSYTF
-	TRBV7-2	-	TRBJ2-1	TGTGCCAGCAGCTTAGAATCAACATCGAGGAATGAGCAGTTCTTC	CASSLESTSRNEQFF
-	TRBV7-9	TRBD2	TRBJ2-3	TGTGCCAGCAGCCCCGGGACTAGCGGGGCAGATACGCAGTATTTT	CASSPGTSGADTQYF
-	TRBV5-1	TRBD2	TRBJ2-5	TGCGCCAGCAGCTTGGTAGCGGGCGCTTGGGGAGAGACCCAGTACTTC	CASSLVAGAWGETQYF
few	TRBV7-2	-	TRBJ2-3	TGTGCCAGCAGCGCTGAACCGGGACTTAGCACAGATACGCAGTATTTT	CASSAEPGLSTDTQYF
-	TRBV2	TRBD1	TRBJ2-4	TGTGCCAGCAGTGAAGCGCTTCCGCAGGGGGCCGCCAAAAACATTCAGTACTTC	CASSEALPQGAAKNIQYF
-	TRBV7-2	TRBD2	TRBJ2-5	TGTGCCAGCAGTCCCTCTTTTCTAGCGGGAGGGGAAGAGACCCAGTACTTC	CASSPSFLAGGEETQYF
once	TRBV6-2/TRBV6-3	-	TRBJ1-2	TGTGCCAGCAGTTACTCGAAGTGGGTCCAGCGGGGGGAGAGTGGCTACACCTTC	CASSYSKWVQRGESGYTF